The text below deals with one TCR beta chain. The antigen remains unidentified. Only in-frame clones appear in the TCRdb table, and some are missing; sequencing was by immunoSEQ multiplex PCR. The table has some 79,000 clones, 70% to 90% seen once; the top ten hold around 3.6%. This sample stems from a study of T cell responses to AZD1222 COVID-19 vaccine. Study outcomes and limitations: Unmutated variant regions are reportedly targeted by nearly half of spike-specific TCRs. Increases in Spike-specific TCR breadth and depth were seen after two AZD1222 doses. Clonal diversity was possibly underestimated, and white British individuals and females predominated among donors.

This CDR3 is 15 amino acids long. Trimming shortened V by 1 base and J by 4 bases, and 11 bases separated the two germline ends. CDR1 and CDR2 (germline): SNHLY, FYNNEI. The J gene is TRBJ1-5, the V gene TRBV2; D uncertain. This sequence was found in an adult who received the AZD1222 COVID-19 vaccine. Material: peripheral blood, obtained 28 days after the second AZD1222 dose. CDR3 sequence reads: CASSEGAGSNQPQHF. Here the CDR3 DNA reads TGTGCCAGCAGTGAAGGGGCGGGGTCGAATCAGCCCCAGCATTTT.